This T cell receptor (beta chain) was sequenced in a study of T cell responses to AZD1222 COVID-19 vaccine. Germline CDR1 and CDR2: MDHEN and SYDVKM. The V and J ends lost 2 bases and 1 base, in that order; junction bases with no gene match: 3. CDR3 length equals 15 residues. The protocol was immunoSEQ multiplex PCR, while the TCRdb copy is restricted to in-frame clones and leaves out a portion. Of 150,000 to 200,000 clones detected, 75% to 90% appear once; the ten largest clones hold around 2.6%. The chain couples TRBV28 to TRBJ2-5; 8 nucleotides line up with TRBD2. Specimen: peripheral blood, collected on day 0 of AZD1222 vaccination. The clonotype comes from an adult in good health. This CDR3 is CASSLAGGLQETQYF. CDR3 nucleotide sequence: TGTGCCAGCAGTTTAGCGGGAGGACTCCAAGAGACCCAGTACTTC.